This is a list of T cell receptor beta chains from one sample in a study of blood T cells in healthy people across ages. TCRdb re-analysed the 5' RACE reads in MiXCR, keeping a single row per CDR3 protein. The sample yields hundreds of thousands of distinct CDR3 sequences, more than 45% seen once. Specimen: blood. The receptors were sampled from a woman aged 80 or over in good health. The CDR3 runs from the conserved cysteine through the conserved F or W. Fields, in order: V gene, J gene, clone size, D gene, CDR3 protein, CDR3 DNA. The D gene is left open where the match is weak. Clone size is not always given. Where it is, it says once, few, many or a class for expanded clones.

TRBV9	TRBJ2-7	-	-	CASSGGGINEQYF	TGTGCCAGCAGCGGAGGGGGAATTAACGAGCAGTACTTC
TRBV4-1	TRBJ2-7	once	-	CASSQVISSSYSYEQYF	TGCGCCAGCAGCCAAGTAATTTCGTCCAGCTATTCCTACGAGCAGTACTTC
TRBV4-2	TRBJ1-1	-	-	CASSQERIDSLEAFF	TGTGCCAGCAGCCAAGAAAGAATCGATAGCCTAGAAGCTTTCTTT
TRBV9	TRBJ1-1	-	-	CASSPAHSGGEAFF	TGTGCCAGCAGCCCCGCCCATTCGGGAGGTGAAGCTTTCTTT
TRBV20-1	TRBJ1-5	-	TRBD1	CSALDRDVNQPQHF	TGCAGTGCTCTAGACAGGGACGTCAATCAGCCCCAGCATTTT
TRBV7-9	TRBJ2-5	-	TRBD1	CASSLKGQGWETQYF	TGTGCCAGCAGCTTAAAGGGACAGGGATGGGAGACCCAGTACTTC
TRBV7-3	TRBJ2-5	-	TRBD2	CASSLTGLREETQYF	TGTGCCAGCAGCTTAACGGGACTACGGGAAGAGACCCAGTACTTC
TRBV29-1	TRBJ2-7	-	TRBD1	CSGGQGLGYEQYF	TGCAGCGGAGGACAGGGGCTGGGCTACGAGCAGTACTTC
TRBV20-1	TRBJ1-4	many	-	CSACRISNEKLFF	TGCAGTGCTTGCCGGATATCTAATGAAAAACTGTTTTTT
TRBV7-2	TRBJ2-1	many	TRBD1	CASSFSGGVFNEQFF	TGTGCCAGCAGCTTCTCAGGGGGAGTCTTTAATGAGCAGTTCTTC
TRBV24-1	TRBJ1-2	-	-	CATSDSPDWFGGYTF	TGTGCCACCAGTGATTCCCCGGACTGGTTCGGGGGCTACACCTTC
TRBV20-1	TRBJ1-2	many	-	CSARVGDRGYTF	TGCAGTGCTAGAGTAGGGGATAGGGGCTACACCTTC
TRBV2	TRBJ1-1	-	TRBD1	CASRSGQGTEAFF	TGTGCCAGCAGATCCGGACAGGGCACTGAAGCTTTCTTT
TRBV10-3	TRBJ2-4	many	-	CAISESGSGNIQYF	TGTGCCATCAGTGAGTCCGGGTCCGGAAACATTCAGTACTTC
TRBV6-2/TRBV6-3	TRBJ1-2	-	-	CASKSTGKDGYTF	TGTGCCAGCAAATCGACAGGAAAGGATGGCTACACCTTC
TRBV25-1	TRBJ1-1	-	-	CASSAFQGRGTEAFF	TGTGCCAGCAGTGCCTTTCAGGGAAGGGGGACTGAAGCTTTCTTT
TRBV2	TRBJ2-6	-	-	CASSEWGSGADVLTF	TGTGCCAGCAGTGAGTGGGGCTCTGGGGCCGACGTCCTGACTTTC
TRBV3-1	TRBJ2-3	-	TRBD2	CARSLRTSGRADTQYF	TGTGCCCGCAGCCTCAGGACTAGCGGGAGGGCAGATACGCAGTATTTT
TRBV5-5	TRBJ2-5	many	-	CASSLMSPRETQYF	TGTGCCAGCAGCTTGATGAGCCCTCGGGAGACCCAGTACTTC
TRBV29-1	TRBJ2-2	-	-	CSAKEAEAGELFF	TGCAGCGCCAAAGAGGCGGAGGCCGGGGAGCTGTTTTTT
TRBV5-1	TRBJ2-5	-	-	CASKGIHRERSQETQYF	TGCGCCAGCAAGGGGATACACAGGGAGAGGAGCCAAGAGACCCAGTACTTC
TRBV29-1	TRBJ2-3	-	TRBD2	CSVCLAGGDTQYF	TGCAGCGTTTGCTTAGCGGGAGGAGATACGCAGTATTTT
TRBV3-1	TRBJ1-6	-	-	CASSRSLGASGSPLHF	TGTGCCAGCAGCCGATCTCTGGGGGCGTCGGGTTCACCCCTCCACTTT
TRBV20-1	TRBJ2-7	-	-	CSARVGAEQYF	TGCAGTGCTAGGGTGGGGGCCGAGCAGTACTTC
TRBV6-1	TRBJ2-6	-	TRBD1	CASRGRDRVSGANVLTF	TGTGCCAGCAGAGGCCGGGACAGGGTTTCTGGGGCCAACGTCCTGACTTTC
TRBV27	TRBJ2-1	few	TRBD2	CASTWTSGTHYVYNEQFF	TGTGCCAGCACCTGGACTAGCGGGACCCACTACGTTTACAATGAGCAGTTCTTC
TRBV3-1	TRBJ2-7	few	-	CASSQGIEWVTDGSYEQYF	TGTGCCAGCAGCCAAGGCATTGAGTGGGTAACGGACGGGTCCTACGAGCAGTACTTC
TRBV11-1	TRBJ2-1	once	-	CVSSLGSSYNEQFF	TGTGTCAGCAGCCTCGGGAGCTCCTACAATGAGCAGTTCTTC
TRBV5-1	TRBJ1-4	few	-	CASSRATNEKLFF	TGCGCCAGCAGCAGAGCAACTAATGAAAAACTGTTTTTT
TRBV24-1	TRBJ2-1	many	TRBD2	CATNRGSTYNEQFF	TGTGCCACCAATCGCGGGAGTACCTACAATGAGCAGTTCTTC
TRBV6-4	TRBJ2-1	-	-	CASSDSSGFLTDTQFF	TGTGCCAGCAGTGACTCGAGCGGTTTCCTCACAGATACGCAGTTCTTC
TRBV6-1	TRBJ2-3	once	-	CASMWDGATDTQYF	TGTGCCAGCATGTGGGACGGAGCCACAGATACGCAGTATTTT
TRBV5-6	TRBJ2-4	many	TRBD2	CASSLTSGTKNIQYF	TGTGCCAGCAGCTTGACTAGCGGTACTAAAAACATTCAGTACTTC
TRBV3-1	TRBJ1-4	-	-	CASSQEFVRGRGEKLFF	TGTGCCAGCAGCCAAGAATTCGTACGGGGCAGAGGTGAAAAACTGTTTTTT
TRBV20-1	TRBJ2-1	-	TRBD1	CSASGGQGDNEQFF	TGTAGTGCTAGCGGCGGACAGGGGGACAATGAGCAGTTCTTC
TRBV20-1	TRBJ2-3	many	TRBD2	CSAREGTSGRTDTQYF	TGCAGTGCTAGAGAGGGGACTAGCGGACGCACAGATACGCAGTATTTT
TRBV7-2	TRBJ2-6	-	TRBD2	CASSSGRLAGISGANVLTF	TGTGCCAGCAGCTCGGGGCGACTAGCGGGTATCTCTGGGGCCAACGTCCTGACTTTC